This T cell receptor beta chain was profiled in a study of blood T cell repertoires in COVID-19. Study overall: Samples came from the United States, Italy and Spain, spanning acute and convalescent COVID-19. PBMCs, B-cell-depleted T cells, or T cells provided the cDNA or gDNA that made up the material.

With 4 bases clipped from V and 6 bases from J, the junction kept 9 bases outside the gene matches. This CDR3 is built from 16 residues. Looked up from germline, CDR1 is SGHRS and CDR2 is YFSETQ. As handled by the study authors: Amplified reference gene primers provided the basis for estimating nucleated cell counts. The assay was immunoSEQ multiplex PCR, and TCRdb's table has in-frame clones only and misses some. The V and J calls and clone size come from that table; D and trimming were worked out from the DNA. The table lists approximately 98,000 clones, over 70% of them singletons, with roughly a tenth in the top ten. Only a few counts were recorded for this clone.

The specimen was peripheral blood. V is TRBV5-1 and J is TRBJ2-2, with TRBD1 identical over 10 bases. The origin of this receptor is a woman aged 80 or over with acute or convalescent COVID-19. The CDR3 loop is CASSDRDRGPPGELFF. DNA of the CDR3: TGCGCCAGCAGCGACCGGGACAGGGGTCCGCCCGGGGAGCTGTTTTTT.